This T cell receptor beta chain was identified in a study of cytomegalovirus exposure and HLA in healthy donors. Study-wide findings and caveats: The study put some 150 TCR beta chains on its list as cytomegalovirus-associated. Trimming of TCR beta V- and J-genes showed a link, identified in a later analysis, to a missense DCLRE1C variant. TRBV6-2, TRBV6-3 and some other V segments were unresolvable in 87-base-pair reads.

In the PCR, 60 Vbeta and 13 Jbeta primers were used. Profiled with immunoSEQ multiplex PCR; TCRdb holds only in-frame clones, not every one. The sample lists approximately 190,000 clones; nearly 80% were seen once. J was trimmed by 4 bases and V by 0 bases; bases with no gene match: 12. The germline V gene encodes CDR1 SGHRS and CDR2 YFSETQ. The length of the CDR3 is 18 residues. For this clone: Its antigen is not known.

The receptor's source is a woman aged 30 to 39 in good health and CMV-seropositive. V and J are TRBV5-1 and TRBJ2-5; TRBD2 matches at 10 bases. The sequenced sample consisted of PBMCs. As DNA, the CDR3 is TGCGCCAGCAGCTTGGGGCTAGCGGGAGCCGTTAGTGGAGAGACCCAGTACTTC. Amino acid sequence: CASSLGLAGAVSGETQYF.